These 23 T cell receptor beta chains were sequenced from one sample in a study of cytomegalovirus exposure and HLA in healthy donors. Clones were read by immunoSEQ multiplex PCR, and TCRdb kept only the in-frame ones, dropping some. The table lists roughly 140,000 clones, around 88% of them singletons. Sample: PBMCs. These receptors came from a woman aged 18-29 years in good health and CMV-seropositive.

With regard to this clone: At one of its ends the junction is not consistent with the germline gene, which may arise from a read error. V and J are TRBV10-3 and TRBJ2-6, with D possibly TRBD1 on 5 matching bases. The CDR3 covers 14 residues. Germline V CDR1 and CDR2: ENHRY, SYGVKD. The CDR3 sequence is CAISTDSGANVLTF. The CDR3 DNA reads as TGTGCCATCAGCACAGACTCTGGGGCCAATGTCCTGACTTTC.

This chain links TRBV4-1 with TRBJ1-5; tentative D call: TRBD1 (5 bases). Trimming pared 1 base from V and 3 bases from J, leaving 7 bases between. This CDR3 is 14 amino acids long. Looked up from germline, CDR1 is MGHRA and CDR2 is YSYEKL. CDR3 DNA sequence: TGCGCCAGCAGCCAAGGACAGACCAATCAGCCCCAGCATTTT. Translating gives CASSQGQTNQPQHF.

The chain uses TRBV18 and TRBJ1-1; 9 nucleotides match TRBD1. Germline V gives CDR1 KGHSH, CDR2 LQKENI. CDR3 length: 15 residues. Losses at the gene ends were 3 bases for V and 4 bases for J; bases not matched to a gene: 6. The DNA for the CDR3 is TGTGCCAGCTCACCCGGACAGGGGATGGGCACTGAAGCTTTCTTT. Translating it yields CASSPGQGMGTEAFF.

The V and J genes are TRBV4-2 and TRBJ1-2; weak D call: TRBD1 (5 bases). The CDR3 loop spans 13 amino acids. Germline loops: CDR1 LGHNA, CDR2 YNFKEQ. The ends were cut back, 2 bases at V and 7 bases at J, with 11 bases in the middle. The CDR3 nucleotides read TGTGCCAGCAGCCAACAGGGAAGGGGTGGCTACACCTTC. This gives the protein CASSQQGRGGYTF.

The count of this clone is one. The V gene is TRBV27, the J gene TRBJ1-5; 12 bases align to TRBD1. This CDR3 has 18 residues. In germline, CDR1 is MNHEY, CDR2 SMNVEV (reference sequence). J lost 1 base, V lost 5 bases, and 9 bases had no gene match. Here the CDR3 DNA reads TGTGCCAGCAGTGCCGGGACAGGGGGCACGGGGAGCAATCAGCCCCAGCATTTT. Encoded protein: CASSAGTGGTGSNQPQHF.

The genes are TRBV27 and TRBJ1-1; tentative D call: TRBD1 (6 bases). This CDR3 has 13 amino acids. CDR1 MNHEY and CDR2 SMNVEV come from the germline V gene (reference sequence). V was cut by 4 bases and J by 5 bases, with 11 bases left in between. The DNA of the CDR3 is TGTGCCAGCAGTTGGGGGGGCCAAACTGAAGCTTTCTTT. Its protein product is CASSWGGQTEAFF.

This sequence joins TRBV6-5 and TRBJ2-1; D might be TRBD1 (7 bases). The CDR3 runs to 14 residues. Germline assignment: CDR1 MNHEY and CDR2 SVGAGI. V shed 6 bases and J shed 4 bases, with 13 bases lying between them. CDR3: CASRYQGGYNEQFF. The CDR3 DNA sequence: TGTGCCAGCAGATACCAGGGGGGTTACAATGAGCAGTTCTTC.

The rearrangement links TRBV15 to TRBJ2-7; D is possibly TRBD2 (6 bases). The germline CDR1 and CDR2 sequences are LNHNV and YYDKDF (reference sequence). The CDR3 loop spans 14 amino acids. V gave up 0 bases and J gave up 2 bases, with 8 bases separating them. The CDR3 loop is CATSRDSGTYEQYF. The CDR3 DNA reads as TGTGCCACCAGCAGAGATAGCGGCACCTACGAGCAGTACTTC.

The J gene is TRBJ1-1, the V gene TRBV6-1; D is undetermined. Per the germline V gene, CDR1 is MNHNS and CDR2 is SASEGT. V shed 8 bases and J shed 1 base, with 8 bases lying between them. CDR3 length: 12 amino acids. In DNA, the CDR3 is TGTGCCAGCGCGGTCGGGAACACTGAAGCTTTCTTT. It specifies CASAVGNTEAFF.

This chain joins TRBV6-6 and TRBJ2-1, with D possibly TRBD1 on 6 matching bases. The germline V and J ends were trimmed by 5 bases and 6 bases, with 14 bases remaining between them. There are 14 residues in the CDR3. In germline, CDR1 is MNHNY, CDR2 SVGAGI (reference sequence). The CDR3 DNA sequence: TGTGCCAGCAGTATTCGTGGGGGCCCCAATGAGCAGTTCTTC. It codes for CASSIRGGPNEQFF.

The chain is built from TRBV2 and TRBJ1-5, with D possibly TRBD1 on 6 matching bases. V was clipped by 4 bases and J by 7 bases, with 17 bases between them. CDR3 size: 15 residues. CDR1 SNHLY and CDR2 FYNNEI come from the germline V gene. The CDR3 sequence: CASSVGTPLTQPQHF. CDR3 DNA: TGTGCCAGCAGTGTAGGGACACCCCTAACCCAGCCCCAGCATTTT. The full variable domain, with the rest looked up from reference TRBV2 and TRBJ1-5, is EPEVTQTPSHQVTQMGQEVILRCVPISNHLYFYWYRQILGQKVEFLVSFYNNEISEKSEIFDDQFSVERPDGSNFTLKIRSTKLEDSAMYFCASSVGTPLTQPQHFGDGTRLSIL.

This clone has just one count. The gene calls are TRBV21-1 and TRBJ1-5. TRBV21-1 is flagged as a pseudogene. CDR3 size: 11 residues. CDR3 coding DNA: TGTGCCTTCCACCGGGTTCAGCCCCAGCATTTT. It yields the protein CAFHRVQPQHF.

The rearrangement uses TRBV30 and TRBJ2-7; perhaps TRBD2 as D (6 bases). Trimming took off 1 base at V and 2 bases at J, with 12 bases between the two ends. Germline CDR1 GTSNPN, CDR2 SVGIG (reference sequence). CDR3 length: 14 amino acids. This CDR3 is CAWSGGRLPYEQYF. The CDR3, as DNA: TGTGCCTGGAGTGGTGGGAGGTTACCCTACGAGCAGTACTTC.

V usage is TRBV7-3 and J usage is TRBJ2-2; 8 bases match TRBD2. CDR3 length equals 15 residues. V gave up 5 bases and J gave up 4 bases; unmatched junction bases: 6. Looked up from germline, CDR1 is SGHTA and CDR2 is FQGTGA. The CDR3 spells CASSQRTSPTGELFF. DNA of the CDR3: TGTGCCAGCAGCCAACGGACTAGCCCCACCGGGGAGCTGTTTTTT.

The J gene is TRBJ2-7, the V gene TRBV5-1, with D possibly being TRBD2 (6 bases). The CDR3 totals 16 residues. V lost 4 bases to trimming and J lost 2 bases, with 19 bases between them. Germline V CDR1 and CDR2: SGHRS, YFSETQ. CDR3 in DNA: TGCGCCAGCAGCACCAAACCCCTAGCGACTGCCTACGAGCAGTACTTC. Protein sequence: CASSTKPLATAYEQYF.

The CDR3 here is CAWTKGSVGYEQYF. In DNA form, the CDR3 reads TGTGCCTGGACGAAGGGGTCGGTGGGCTACGAGCAGTACTTC. This rearrangement joins TRBV30 to TRBJ2-7; weak D call: TRBD1 (5 bases). This CDR3 contains 14 residues. The V gene lost 4 bases and the J gene lost 3 bases, with 16 bases spanning the gap. Looked up from germline, CDR1 is GTSNPN and CDR2 is SVGIG (reference sequence).

V usage is TRBV30 and J usage is TRBJ1-5; no clear D. The CDR3 sequence is 12 residues long. Trimming shortened V by 5 bases and J by 7 bases, and 12 bases separated the two germline ends. Germline CDR1 is GTSNPN and CDR2 is SVGIG (reference sequence). CDR3 amino acids: CAWASSRQPQHF. CDR3 coding DNA: TGTGCCTGGGCGTCCTCTAGGCAGCCCCAGCATTTT.

The rearrangement joins TRBV29-1 to TRBJ1-2; D call uncertain. The CDR3 runs 14 residues. CDR1 and CDR2 from the germline V gene are SQVTM and ANQGSEA. The ends were cut back, 0 bases at V and 0 bases at J, with 8 bases in the middle. The CDR3 nucleotides read TGCAGCGTTGAAGACAGGCCTCCTAACTATGGCTACACCTTC. It translates to CSVEDRPPNYGYTF.

The chain joins TRBV10-3 to TRBJ2-7; D unclear. This CDR3 contains 13 residues. The V end lost 4 bases, the J end lost 5 bases, and 12 bases lay between the germline ends. CDR1 is ENHRY and CDR2 is SYGVKD in the germline V gene. The CDR3 protein is CAISGTGSHEQYF. Here the CDR3 DNA reads TGTGCCATCAGTGGAACTGGTAGCCACGAGCAGTACTTC.

The chain combines TRBV4-2 with TRBJ2-3; 10 bases agree with TRBD2. Germline V lookup: CDR1 LGHNA, CDR2 YNFKEQ. CDR3 length equals 17 residues. After removal of 0 bases from V and 4 bases from J, the junction contained 7 bases not matched to a gene. The CDR3 loop is CASSQDWPAGGPDTQYF. The CDR3 nucleotides read TGTGCCAGCAGCCAAGATTGGCCAGCGGGGGGGCCAGATACGCAGTATTTT.

The chain combines TRBV5-4 with TRBJ2-2; tentative D call: TRBD2 (5 bases). V lost 4 bases, J lost 4 bases, and 17 bases lay in between. Germline CDR1 is SGHNT and CDR2 is YYREEE (reference sequence). The CDR3 has 16 residues. The CDR3 sequence: CASSPPTSKGTGELFF. The CDR3 DNA follows: TGTGCCAGCAGCCCACCAACTAGTAAGGGCACCGGGGAGCTGTTTTTT.

This sequence joins TRBV4-1 and TRBJ2-2; possibly TRBD1 for D (6 bases). This CDR3 contains 14 residues. The germline V gene encodes CDR1 MGHRA and CDR2 YSYEKL. The V gene lost 8 bases and the J gene lost 2 bases, with 12 bases spanning the gap. The CDR3 DNA follows: TGCGCCAGCTCCGGGACACATAACACCGGGGAGCTGTTTTTT. This sequence encodes CASSGTHNTGELFF.

The chain has TRBV4-1 and TRBJ2-6; D is unresolved. The CDR3 sequence is 14 residues long. The germline CDR1 and CDR2 sequences are MGHRA and YSYEKL. V gave up 1 base and J gave up 3 bases, with 4 bases separating them. CDR3 coding DNA: TGCGCCAGCAGCCAAGTTATTGGGGCCAACGTCCTGACTTTC. It translates to CASSQVIGANVLTF.